The 25 T cell receptor beta chains listed next were all sequenced from one sample in a study of long-term antiretroviral therapy in people with HIV. Sequencing used immunoSEQ v3.0 at survey level. Sequenced by immunoSEQ multiplex PCR; TCRdb stores in-frame clones only, minus some. The sample yields some 36,000 clones, roughly 85% seen once. This material consisted of unsorted PBMCs, taken about 2.7 years before starting antiretroviral therapy. The receptors stem from a woman in her 30s with HIV.

The chain carries TRBV6-1 and TRBJ1-3; possible D gene TRBD1, 5 bases. V lost 3 bases, J lost 3 bases, and 18 bases lay in between. This CDR3 region has 17 residues. In germline, CDR1 is MNHNS, CDR2 SASEGT. In nucleotides, the CDR3 is TGTGCCAGCAGTGACGGCGTGGGGCTGGGTGTTGGAAACACCATATATTTT. The encoded protein is CASSDGVGLGVGNTIYF.

The chain is built from TRBV29-1 and TRBJ2-3; weak D call: TRBD1 (6 bases). V was cut by 6 bases and J by 2 bases, with 18 bases left in between. Germline V gene sequence: CDR1 SQVTM, CDR2 ANQGSEA. The CDR3 extends over 15 amino acids. Here the CDR3 reads CSVGARLRDTDTQYF. CDR3 bases: TGCAGCGTGGGGGCCAGGCTCCGAGACACAGATACGCAGTATTTT.

The CDR3 is CASSFQGVGTEAFF. The CDR3 nucleotides read TGTGCCAGCAGTTTCCAGGGGGTAGGCACTGAAGCTTTCTTT. V and J are TRBV27 and TRBJ1-1; 7 bases fit TRBD1. J was trimmed by 4 bases and V by 3 bases; bases with no gene match: 5. The CDR3 runs 14 residues. Germline V CDR1 and CDR2: MNHEY, SMNVEV (reference sequence).

The chain has TRBV5-6 and TRBJ1-2; D is unresolved. The V end lost 1 base, the J end lost 0 bases, and 10 bases lay between the germline ends. Germline V gene data show CDR1 as SGHDT and CDR2 as YYEEEE. The CDR3 spans 15 residues. In DNA, the CDR3 is TGTGCCAGCAGCTTGCGACAAGCCCCTAACTATGGCTACACCTTC. Translation: CASSLRQAPNYGYTF.

The V call is TRBV5-6, the J call TRBJ1-1; D unresolved. V was cut by 4 bases and J by 1 base, with 14 bases left in between. Germline V gives CDR1 SGHDT, CDR2 YYEEEE. CDR3 length equals 15 residues. CDR3 DNA sequence: TGTGCCAGCAGCCGTCGGGCCCCAGGGAACACTGAAGCTTTCTTT. Translating gives CASSRRAPGNTEAFF.

The chain carries TRBV6-5 and TRBJ1-2; maybe TRBD1 (5 bases). Germline V lookup: CDR1 MNHEY, CDR2 SVGAGI. V dropped 2 bases and J dropped 6 bases, with 10 bases sitting between them. The CDR3 runs 13 residues. The CDR3 loop reads CASSYGVGDGYTF. Here the CDR3 DNA reads TGTGCCAGCAGTTACGGGGTAGGGGATGGCTACACCTTC.

The chain joins TRBV9 to TRBJ1-1, with 7 bases aligning to TRBD1. J gave up 4 bases and V 3 bases, and 3 bases lay outside the gene matches. This CDR3 is 13 amino acids long. Germline V CDR1 and CDR2: SGDLS, YYNGEE. The CDR3 DNA reads as TGTGCCAGCAGCGGGGGACAGACCACTGAAGCTTTCTTT. Amino acids: CASSGGQTTEAFF.

The chain carries TRBV11-2 and TRBJ1-2, with 7 bases matching TRBD1. V lost 0 bases and J lost 0; bases outside the gene matches: 10. Germline-derived CDR1 and CDR2 are SGHAT and FQNNGV. This CDR3 contains 18 residues. The CDR3 here is CASSLDLTYGTANYGYTF. The DNA for the CDR3 is TGTGCCAGCAGCTTAGATCTAACCTACGGGACAGCTAACTATGGCTACACCTTC.

The J gene is TRBJ1-3, the V gene TRBV6-6; D unresolved. This CDR3 has 15 amino acids. V gave up 5 bases and J gave up 0 bases, with 11 bases separating them. Germline values: CDR1 MNHNY, CDR2 SVGAGI (reference sequence). CDR3 region: CASSPGPFSGNTIYF. CDR3 in DNA: TGTGCCAGCAGTCCCGGCCCCTTCTCTGGAAACACCATATATTTT.

Only one count was recorded for this clone. This chain connects TRBV6-4 to TRBJ2-2; TRBD1 matches 8 bases. Losses at the gene ends were 7 bases for V and 3 bases for J; bases not matched to a gene: 1. This CDR3 has 13 residues. CDR1 MRHNA and CDR2 SNTAGT come from the germline V gene. For the CDR3, the DNA is TGTGCCAGCACAGGGGGCGACACCGGGGAGCTGTTTTTT. Translation: CASTGGDTGELFF.

This chain links TRBV7-8 with TRBJ2-2; TRBD1 might be the D (6 bases). Per the germline V gene, CDR1 is SGHVS and CDR2 is FQNEAQ. This CDR3 is built from 16 residues. V lost 8 bases and J 6 bases, leaving 22 bases between the germline ends. The CDR3 spells CASGNLGQGSPGELFF. In DNA, the CDR3 is TGTGCCAGCGGCAACCTGGGACAAGGTAGCCCCGGGGAGCTGTTTTTT.

The rearrangement links TRBV9 to TRBJ2-2, with a possible D match to TRBD1 (6 bases). V gave up 5 bases and J gave up 1 base, with 9 bases separating them. CDR3 length equals 14 residues. Germline V gene lookup returns CDR1 SGDLS and CDR2 YYNGEE. The CDR3 DNA reads TGTGCCAGCAGAACGGACAGGAACACCGGGGAGCTGTTTTTT. Protein product: CASRTDRNTGELFF.

V usage is TRBV5-6 and J usage is TRBJ2-1, with unresolved D. Germline loops: CDR1 SGHDT, CDR2 YYEEEE. Trimming cost V 1 base and J 5 bases, with 4 bases left between them. The CDR3 spans 12 residues. The CDR3 nucleotides read TGTGCCAGCAGCTTGCTCGACAATGAGCAGTTCTTC. As protein: CASSLLDNEQFF.

This clone was recorded a few times. The chain has TRBV15 and TRBJ2-7; D unclear. The CDR3 runs to 13 residues. Germline CDR1 reads LNHNV; CDR2 reads YYDKDF (reference sequence). Trimming shortened V by 11 bases and J by 0 bases, and 14 bases separated the two germline ends. The chain's CDR3 is CAPYRGRSYEQYV. CDR3 bases: TGTGCCCCCTATAGAGGTCGCTCCTACGAGCAGTACGTC.

The chain combines TRBV7-2 with TRBJ2-1, with TRBD1 identical over 8 bases. Trimming removed 2 bases from V and 6 bases from J; junction bases left unmatched: 6. This CDR3 spans 15 amino acids. CDR1 and CDR2 (germline): SGHTA, FQGNSA. The CDR3: CASSLFDTGGNEQFF. CDR3 sequence (DNA): TGTGCCAGCAGCTTATTCGATACAGGGGGCAATGAGCAGTTCTTC.

The chain combines TRBV5-1 with TRBJ1-2, with D maybe TRBD1 (6 bases). The CDR3 sequence is 16 residues long. Per the germline V gene, CDR1 is SGHRS and CDR2 is YFSETQ. V was cut by 3 bases and J by 0 bases, with 15 bases left in between. Here the CDR3 reads CASSSYLQGANYGYTF. CDR3 nucleotides: TGCGCCAGCAGCTCGTACTTACAGGGTGCTAACTATGGCTACACCTTC.

This sequence joins TRBV6-5 and TRBJ2-3, with D tentatively TRBD2 (6 bases). The germline V gene has CDR1 MNHEY and CDR2 SVGAGI. V shed 8 bases and J shed 4 bases, with 13 bases lying between them. The CDR3 totals 13 residues. In DNA, the CDR3 is TGTGCCAGCGCCCTGAGACTAGCAGATACGCAGTATTTT. Translating gives CASALRLADTQYF.

The chain combines TRBV7-3 with TRBJ2-7, with D hard to call. CDR1 SGHTA and CDR2 FQGTGA come from the germline V gene. The CDR3 runs to 14 residues. Trimming took off 5 bases at V and 1 base at J, with 12 bases between the two ends. CDR3 in amino acids: CASSPAVGSYEQYF. CDR3 DNA: TGTGCCAGCAGCCCTGCAGTCGGGTCCTACGAGCAGTACTTC.

This clone was seen once. The chain is built from TRBV29-1 and TRBJ1-1; D ambiguous. Germline lookup yields CDR1 SQVTM and CDR2 ANQGSEA. The V end was cut by 4 bases, the J end by 6 bases, with 6 bases between. This CDR3 has 10 residues. The CDR3 protein is CSVVSAEAFF. CDR3 nucleotide sequence: TGCAGCGTTGTTTCCGCTGAAGCTTTCTTT.

The chain links TRBV5-1 to TRBJ1-2; D gene uncertain. Germline values: CDR1 SGHRS, CDR2 YFSETQ. Trimming took 4 bases from V and 4 from J, leaving 14 bases between them. The CDR3 is 14 amino acids. Here the CDR3 DNA reads TGCGCCAGCAGCAGGGAGTCGGTTGGCTATGGCTACACCTTC. This encodes CASSRESVGYGYTF.

The rearrangement uses TRBV7-9 and TRBJ1-1; D not certain. The CDR3 is made up of 13 amino acids. CDR1 is SEHNR, CDR2 FQNEAQ, per germline (reference sequence). V was trimmed by 5 bases and J by 0 bases, leaving 7 bases between them. The CDR3 nucleotides are TGTGCCAGCAGCAGATCCATGAACACTGAAGCTTTCTTT. This encodes CASSRSMNTEAFF.

The chain combines TRBV19 with TRBJ2-5; weak D call: TRBD2 (6 bases). CDR3 length: 11 residues. Germline V gives CDR1 LNHDA, CDR2 SQIVND (reference sequence). Trimming pared 10 bases from V and 4 bases from J, leaving 10 bases between. This chain's CDR3 is CATSDGETQYF. The CDR3 nucleotides read TGTGCCACTAGCGACGGAGAGACCCAGTACTTC.

V usage is TRBV7-2 and J usage is TRBJ2-7, with TRBD2 matching over 8 bases. The CDR3 consists of 15 residues. V was pared by 0 bases and J by 3 bases, with 4 bases of the junction left unmatched. Per the germline V gene, CDR1 is SGHTA and CDR2 is FQGNSA. CDR3 residues: CASSLAGGAVYEQYF. The CDR3 bases are TGTGCCAGCAGCTTAGCCGGGGGGGCTGTCTACGAGCAGTACTTC.

The V call is TRBV19, the J call TRBJ1-3; D possibly corresponds to TRBD1 (6 bases). The V end was cut by 5 bases, the J end by 4 bases, with 12 bases between. CDR1 and CDR2 from the germline V gene are LNHDA and SQIVND (reference sequence). The CDR3 spans 14 residues. CDR3 region: CASSPGGSGNTIYF. CDR3 coding DNA: TGTGCCAGTAGTCCGGGGGGCTCCGGAAACACCATATATTTT.

V is TRBV6-6 and J is TRBJ2-1; D gene unclear. CDR1 is MNHNY and CDR2 is SVGAGI in the germline V gene (reference sequence). The CDR3 has 14 residues. Deletions cut 8 bases from V and 3 bases from J, with 14 bases between. The CDR3 loop reads CASESGVVYNEQFF. DNA for the CDR3: TGTGCCAGCGAATCTGGGGTTGTCTACAATGAGCAGTTCTTC.